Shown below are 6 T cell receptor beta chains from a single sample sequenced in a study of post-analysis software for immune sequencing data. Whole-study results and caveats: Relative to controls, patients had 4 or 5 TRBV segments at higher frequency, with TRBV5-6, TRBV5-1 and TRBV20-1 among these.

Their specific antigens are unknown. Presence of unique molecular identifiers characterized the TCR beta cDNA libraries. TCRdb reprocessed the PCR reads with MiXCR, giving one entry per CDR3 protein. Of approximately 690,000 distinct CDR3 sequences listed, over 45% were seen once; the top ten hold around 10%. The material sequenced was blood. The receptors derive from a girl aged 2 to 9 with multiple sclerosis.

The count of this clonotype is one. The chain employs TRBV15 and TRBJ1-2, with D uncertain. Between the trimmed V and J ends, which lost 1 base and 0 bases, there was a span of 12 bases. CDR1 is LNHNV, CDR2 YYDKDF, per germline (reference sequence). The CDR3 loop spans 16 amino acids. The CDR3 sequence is CATSRGATTANYGYTF. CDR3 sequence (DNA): TGTGCCACCAGCAGAGGTGCGACTACTGCTAACTATGGCTACACCTTC.

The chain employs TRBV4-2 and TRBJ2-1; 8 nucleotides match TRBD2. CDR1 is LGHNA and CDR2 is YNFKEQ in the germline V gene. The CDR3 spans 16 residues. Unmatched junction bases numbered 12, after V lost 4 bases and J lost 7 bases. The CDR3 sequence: CASSPSGSGSHNEQFF. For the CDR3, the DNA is TGTGCCAGCAGCCCTTCGGGCAGCGGGAGTCATAATGAGCAGTTCTTC.

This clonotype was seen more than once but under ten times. CDR3: CSEANGAGNEQFF. CDR3 bases: TGCAGCGAAGCAAACGGCGCGGGGAATGAGCAGTTCTTC. The rearrangement joins TRBV29-1 to TRBJ2-1, with D perhaps matching TRBD2 (6 bases). The V gene lost 7 bases and the J gene lost 7 bases, with 17 bases spanning the gap. This CDR3 is built from 13 residues. Germline CDR1 and CDR2: SQVTM and ANQGSEA.

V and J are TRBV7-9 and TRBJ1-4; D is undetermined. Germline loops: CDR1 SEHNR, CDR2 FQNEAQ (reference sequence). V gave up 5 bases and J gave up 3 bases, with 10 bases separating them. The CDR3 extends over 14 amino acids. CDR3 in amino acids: CASSPGASNEKLFF. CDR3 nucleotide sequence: TGTGCCAGCAGCCCGGGTGCATCTAATGAAAAACTGTTTTTT.

CDR3 sequence (DNA): TGTGCCAGCAACGGGGGTTCTAATGAAAAACTGTTTTTT. It is translated as CASNGGSNEKLFF. This chain connects TRBV6-1 to TRBJ1-4, with TRBD1 as a possible D gene (5 bases). Germline V gene lookup returns CDR1 MNHNS and CDR2 SASEGT. V was clipped by 7 bases and J by 3 bases, with 9 bases between them. CDR3 length: 13 amino acids.

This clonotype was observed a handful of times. The CDR3 DNA follows: TGTGCCAGCAGCTTAAGCGGCGCGGGGTGGTCGGGGAATGAGCAGTTCTTC. Translation: CASSLSGAGWSGNEQFF. The V call is TRBV7-2, the J call TRBJ2-1, with TRBD2 as a possible D gene (6 bases). Germline V gene lookup returns CDR1 SGHTA and CDR2 FQGNSA. The CDR3 totals 17 residues. Trimming took off 2 bases at V and 7 bases at J, with 21 bases between the two ends. The full variable domain, with the rest looked up from reference TRBV7-2 and TRBJ2-1, is GAGVSQSPSNKVTEKGKDVELRCDPISGHTALYWYRQSLGQGLEFLIYFQGNSAPDKSGLPSDRFSAERTGGSVSTLTIQRTQQEDSAVYLCASSLSGAGWSGNEQFFGPGTRLTVL.